A single T cell receptor (beta chain) is shown here with its context. The data derive from a study of blood T cell repertoires in COVID-19. Study background: The United States, Italy and Spain supplied acute and convalescent COVID-19 samples.

Those enrolled, adults aged roughly 18 to 100 years, came from roughly 23 US areas. Participants' own reports of clinical history determined their cohort assignment. Losses at the gene ends were 6 bases for V and 9 bases for J; bases not matched to a gene: 10. CDR1 and CDR2 from the germline V gene are SNHLY and FYNNEI. The CDR3 totals 14 residues. Original handling: Amplifying reference gene primers gave estimates of nucleated cell counts. Clones were sequenced by immunoSEQ multiplex PCR, and TCRdb holds only the in-frame ones, with some missing. V and J calls plus clone size are reproduced from that table; the DNA served to infer D and trimming. In the table there are about 170,000 clones, around 79% of which are singletons.

This chain uses TRBV2 with TRBJ2-1, with 8 bases identical to TRBD2. Specimen: PBMCs or T cells enriched from blood (not recorded which). The TCR comes from a woman between 70 and 85 years old in a cohort exposed to, infected with or recovered from COVID-19 (not recorded which). The CDR3 loop reads CASRKLAEGGEQFF. For the CDR3, the DNA is TGTGCCAGCAGAAAACTAGCGGAAGGGGGTGAGCAGTTCTTC.